The entry that follows covers one T cell receptor beta chain sequence. The sample belongs to a study of T cells in localized non-small cell lung cancer. Between the trimmed V and J ends, which lost 5 bases and 2 bases, there was a span of 13 bases. This CDR3 contains 15 residues. Looked up from germline, CDR1 is MDHEN and CDR2 is SYDVKM. The table came from immunoSEQ multiplex PCR; TCRdb's copy has only in-frame clones and leaves some out. Of 90,000 to 95,000 clones listed, approximately 91% were seen once; the top ten hold 4.1%. This specimen was PBMCs, taken before any cancer treatment. The J gene is TRBJ1-3, the V gene TRBV28; the D is unclear. The sequence came from a woman between 35 and 70 years old with stage II squamous cell lung carcinoma. CDR3 amino acids: CASSRTFRTGNTIYF. The DNA for the CDR3 is TGTGCCAGCAGTCGGACTTTTCGTACTGGAAACACCATATATTTT. Full variable domain (remainder filled in from reference TRBV28 and TRBJ1-3): DVKVTQSSRYLVKRTGEKVFLECVQDMDHENMFWYRQDPGLGLRLIYFSYDVKMKEKGDIPEGYSVSREKKERFSLILESASTNQTSMYLCASSRTFRTGNTIYFGEGSWLTVV.